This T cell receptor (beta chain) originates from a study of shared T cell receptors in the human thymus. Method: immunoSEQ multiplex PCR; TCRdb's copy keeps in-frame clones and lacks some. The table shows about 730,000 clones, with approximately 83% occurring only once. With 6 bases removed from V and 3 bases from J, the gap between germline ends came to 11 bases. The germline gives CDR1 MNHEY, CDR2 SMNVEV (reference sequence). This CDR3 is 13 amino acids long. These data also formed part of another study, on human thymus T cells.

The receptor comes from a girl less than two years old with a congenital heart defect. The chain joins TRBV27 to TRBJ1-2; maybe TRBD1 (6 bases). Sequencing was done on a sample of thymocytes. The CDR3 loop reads CASSRRQDYGYTF. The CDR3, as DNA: TGTGCCAGCAGCCGCAGACAGGACTATGGCTACACCTTC.